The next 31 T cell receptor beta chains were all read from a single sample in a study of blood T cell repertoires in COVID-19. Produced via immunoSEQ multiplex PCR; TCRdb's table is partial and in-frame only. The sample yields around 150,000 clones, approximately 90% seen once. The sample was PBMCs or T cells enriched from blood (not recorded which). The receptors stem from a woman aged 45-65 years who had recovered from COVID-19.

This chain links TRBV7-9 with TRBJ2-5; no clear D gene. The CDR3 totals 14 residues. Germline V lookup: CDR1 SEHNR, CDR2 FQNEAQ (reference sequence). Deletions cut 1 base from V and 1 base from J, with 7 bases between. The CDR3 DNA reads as TGTGCCAGCAGCTTAGTGTCAGTCCAAGAGACCCAGTACTTC. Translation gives CASSLVSVQETQYF.

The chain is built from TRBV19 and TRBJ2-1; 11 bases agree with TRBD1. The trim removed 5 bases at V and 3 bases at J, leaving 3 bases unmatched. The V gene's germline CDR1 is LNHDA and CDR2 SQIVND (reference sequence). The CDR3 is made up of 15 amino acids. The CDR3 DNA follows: TGTGCCAGTAGTTCGGGACAGGGGGTCTACAATGAGCAGTTCTTC. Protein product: CASSSGQGVYNEQFF.

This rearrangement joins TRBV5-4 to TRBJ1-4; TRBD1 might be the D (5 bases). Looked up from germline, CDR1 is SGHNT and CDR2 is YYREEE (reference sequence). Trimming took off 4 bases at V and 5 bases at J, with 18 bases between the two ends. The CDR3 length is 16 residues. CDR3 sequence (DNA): TGTGCCAGCAGCCTCGGAGGTGGAGGGGCAAATGAAAAACTGTTTTTT. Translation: CASSLGGGGANEKLFF.

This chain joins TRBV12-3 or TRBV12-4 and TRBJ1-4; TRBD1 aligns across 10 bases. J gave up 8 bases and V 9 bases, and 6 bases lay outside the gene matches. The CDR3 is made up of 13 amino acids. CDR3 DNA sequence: TGTGCCAGTCACGGGACAGGGGACGAAAAACTGTTTTTT. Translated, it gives CASHGTGDEKLFF.

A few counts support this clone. CDR3 nucleotides: TGTGCCAGCAGCTTAGGGGGACAGGGGGCGAACTCACCCCTCCACTTT. Translating gives CASSLGGQGANSPLHF. This chain uses TRBV7-6 with TRBJ1-6, with 12 bases matching TRBD1. V dropped 1 base and J dropped 10; count of bases not matched to a gene: 5. CDR3 length equals 16 residues. CDR1 is SGHVS, CDR2 FNYEAQ, per germline.

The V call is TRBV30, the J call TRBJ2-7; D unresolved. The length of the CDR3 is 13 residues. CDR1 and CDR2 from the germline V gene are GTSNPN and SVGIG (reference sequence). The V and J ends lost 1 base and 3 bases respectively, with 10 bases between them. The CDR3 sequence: CAWSATLVYEQYF. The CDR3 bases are TGTGCCTGGAGTGCAACTTTGGTCTACGAGCAGTACTTC.

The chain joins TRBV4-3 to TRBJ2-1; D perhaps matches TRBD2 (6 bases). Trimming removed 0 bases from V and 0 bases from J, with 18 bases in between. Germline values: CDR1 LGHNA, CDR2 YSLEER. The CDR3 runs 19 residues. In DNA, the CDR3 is TGCGCCAGCAGCCAAGAATGGGGTACTAGCTTGGGCTCCTACAATGAGCAGTTCTTC. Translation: CASSQEWGTSLGSYNEQFF.

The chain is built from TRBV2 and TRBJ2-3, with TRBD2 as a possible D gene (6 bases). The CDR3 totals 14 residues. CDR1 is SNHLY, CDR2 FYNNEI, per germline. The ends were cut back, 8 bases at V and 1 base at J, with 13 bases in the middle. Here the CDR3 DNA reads TGTGCCAGCGCGTGGGGCGGGGGCACAGATACGCAGTATTTT. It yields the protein CASAWGGGTDTQYF. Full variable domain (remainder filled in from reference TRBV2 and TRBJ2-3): EPEVTQTPSHQVTQMGQEVILRCVPISNHLYFYWYRQILGQKVEFLVSFYNNEISEKSEIFDDQFSVERPDGSNFTLKIRSTKLEDSAMYFCASAWGGGTDTQYFGPGTRLTVL.

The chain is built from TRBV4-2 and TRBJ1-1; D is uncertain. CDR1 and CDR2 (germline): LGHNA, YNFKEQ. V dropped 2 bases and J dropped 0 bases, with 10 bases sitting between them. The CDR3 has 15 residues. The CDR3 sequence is CASSQSRSMNTEAFF. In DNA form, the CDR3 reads TGTGCCAGCAGCCAATCCCGATCTATGAACACTGAAGCTTTCTTT.

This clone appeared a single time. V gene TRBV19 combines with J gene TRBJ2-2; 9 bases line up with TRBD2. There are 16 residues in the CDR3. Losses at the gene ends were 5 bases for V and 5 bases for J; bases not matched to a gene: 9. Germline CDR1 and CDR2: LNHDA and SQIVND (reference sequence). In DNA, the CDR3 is TGTGCCAGTAGTCCCCCTGCGGGGGGGCCAACCGGGGAGCTGTTTTTT. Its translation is CASSPPAGGPTGELFF.

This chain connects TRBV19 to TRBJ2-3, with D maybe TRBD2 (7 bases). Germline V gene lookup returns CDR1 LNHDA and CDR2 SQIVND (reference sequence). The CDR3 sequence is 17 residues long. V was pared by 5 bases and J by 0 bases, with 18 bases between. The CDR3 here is CASSPGRGGRSTDTQYF. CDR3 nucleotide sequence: TGTGCCAGTAGTCCTGGAAGGGGGGGGAGAAGCACAGATACGCAGTATTTT.

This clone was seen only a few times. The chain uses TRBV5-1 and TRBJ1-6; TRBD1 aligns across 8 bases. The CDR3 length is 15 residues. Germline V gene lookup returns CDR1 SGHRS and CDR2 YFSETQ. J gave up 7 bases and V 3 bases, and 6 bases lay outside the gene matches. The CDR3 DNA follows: TGCGCCAGCAGCTGGGACAGGTCTTTGAATTCACCCCTCCACTTT. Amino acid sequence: CASSWDRSLNSPLHF.

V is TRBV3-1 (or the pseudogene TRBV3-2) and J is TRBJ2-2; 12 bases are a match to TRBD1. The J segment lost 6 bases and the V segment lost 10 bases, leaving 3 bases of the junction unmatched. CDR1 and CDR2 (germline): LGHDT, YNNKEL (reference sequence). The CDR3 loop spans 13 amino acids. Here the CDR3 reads CATRDRGPGELFF. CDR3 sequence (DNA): TGTGCCACCCGGGACAGGGGGCCCGGGGAGCTGTTTTTT.

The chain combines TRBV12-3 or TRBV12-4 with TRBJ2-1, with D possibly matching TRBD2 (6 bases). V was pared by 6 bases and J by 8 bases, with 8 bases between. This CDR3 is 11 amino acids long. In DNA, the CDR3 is TGTGCCAGCAGGCGGGGTTATGAGCAGTTCTTC. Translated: CASRRGYEQFF.

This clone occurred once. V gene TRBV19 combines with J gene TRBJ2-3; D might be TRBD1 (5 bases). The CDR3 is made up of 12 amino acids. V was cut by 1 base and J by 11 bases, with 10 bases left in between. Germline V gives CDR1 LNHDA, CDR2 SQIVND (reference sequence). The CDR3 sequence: CASSIGPGLQYF. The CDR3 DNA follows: TGTGCCAGTAGTATAGGCCCAGGGCTGCAGTATTTT.

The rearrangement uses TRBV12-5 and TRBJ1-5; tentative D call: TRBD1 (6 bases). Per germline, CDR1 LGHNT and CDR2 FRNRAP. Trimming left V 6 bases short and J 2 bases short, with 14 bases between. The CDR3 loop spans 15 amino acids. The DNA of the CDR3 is TGTGCTAGTGGACCAGGGGAAATCCGCAATCAGCCCCAGCATTTT. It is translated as CASGPGEIRNQPQHF. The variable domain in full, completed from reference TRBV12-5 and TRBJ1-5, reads DARVTQTPRHKVTEMGQEVTMRCQPILGHNTVFWYRQTMMQGLELLAYFRNRAPLDDSGMPKDRFSAEMPDATLATLKIQPSEPRDSAVYFCASGPGEIRNQPQHFGDGTRLSIL.

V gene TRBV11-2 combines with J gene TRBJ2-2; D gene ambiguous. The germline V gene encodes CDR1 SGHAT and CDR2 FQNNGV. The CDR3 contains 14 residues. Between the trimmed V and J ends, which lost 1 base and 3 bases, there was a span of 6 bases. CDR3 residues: CASSLGVHTGELFF. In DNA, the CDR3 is TGTGCCAGCAGCTTAGGAGTGCACACCGGGGAGCTGTTTTTT. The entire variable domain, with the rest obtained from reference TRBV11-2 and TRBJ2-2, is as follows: EAGVAQSPRYKIIEKRQSVAFWCNPISGHATLYWYQQILGQGPKLLIQFQNNGVVDDSQLPKDRFSAERLKGVDSTLKIQPAKLEDSAVYLCASSLGVHTGELFFGEGSRLTVL.

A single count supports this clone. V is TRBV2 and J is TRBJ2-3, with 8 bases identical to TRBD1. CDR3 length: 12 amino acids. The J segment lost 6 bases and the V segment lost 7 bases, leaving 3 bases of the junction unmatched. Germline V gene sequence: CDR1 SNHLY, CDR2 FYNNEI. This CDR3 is CASNPGGDTQYF. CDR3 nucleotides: TGTGCCAGCAACCCAGGGGGCGATACGCAGTATTTT. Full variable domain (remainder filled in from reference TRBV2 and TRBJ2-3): EPEVTQTPSHQVTQMGQEVILRCVPISNHLYFYWYRQILGQKVEFLVSFYNNEISEKSEIFDDQFSVERPDGSNFTLKIRSTKLEDSAMYFCASNPGGDTQYFGPGTRLTVL.

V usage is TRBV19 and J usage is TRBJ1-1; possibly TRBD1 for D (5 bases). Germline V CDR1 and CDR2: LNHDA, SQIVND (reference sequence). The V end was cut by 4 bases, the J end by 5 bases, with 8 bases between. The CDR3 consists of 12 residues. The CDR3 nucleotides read TGTGCCAGTAGTACCCAGGGAACTGAAGCTTTCTTT. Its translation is CASSTQGTEAFF.

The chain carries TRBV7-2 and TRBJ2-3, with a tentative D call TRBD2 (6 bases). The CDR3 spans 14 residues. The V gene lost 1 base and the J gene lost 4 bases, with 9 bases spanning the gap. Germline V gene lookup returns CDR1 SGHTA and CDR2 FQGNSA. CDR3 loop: CASSLVAAADTQYF. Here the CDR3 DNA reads TGTGCCAGCAGCTTAGTAGCGGCGGCAGATACGCAGTATTTT.

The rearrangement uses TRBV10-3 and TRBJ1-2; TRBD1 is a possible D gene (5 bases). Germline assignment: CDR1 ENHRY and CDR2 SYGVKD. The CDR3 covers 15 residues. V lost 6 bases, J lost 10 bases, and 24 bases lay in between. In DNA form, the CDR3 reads TGTGCCATCAGCGATAACCGGCAGGGCATATACGACTACACCTTC. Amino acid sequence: CAISDNRQGIYDYTF.

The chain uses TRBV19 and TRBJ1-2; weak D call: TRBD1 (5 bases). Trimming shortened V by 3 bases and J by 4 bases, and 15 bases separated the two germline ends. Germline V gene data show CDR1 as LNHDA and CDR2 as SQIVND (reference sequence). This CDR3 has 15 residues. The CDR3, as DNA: TGTGCCAGTAGTATTCCCGGGGGGACGAGCTATGGCTACACCTTC. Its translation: CASSIPGGTSYGYTF.

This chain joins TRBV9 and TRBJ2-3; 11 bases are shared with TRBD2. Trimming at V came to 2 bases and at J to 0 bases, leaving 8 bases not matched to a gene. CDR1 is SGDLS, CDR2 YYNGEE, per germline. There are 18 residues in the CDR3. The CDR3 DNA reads TGTGCCAGCAGCGTCTTCGCCTCTAGCGGGGGGAGCACAGATACGCAGTATTTT. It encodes CASSVFASSGGSTDTQYF.

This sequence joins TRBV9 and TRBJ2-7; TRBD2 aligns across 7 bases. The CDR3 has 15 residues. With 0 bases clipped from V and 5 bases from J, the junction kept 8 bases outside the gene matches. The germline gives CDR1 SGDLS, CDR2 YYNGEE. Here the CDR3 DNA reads TGTGCCAGCAGCGTAGCTGCGGGGAGGGACCACGAGCAGTACTTC. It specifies CASSVAAGRDHEQYF.

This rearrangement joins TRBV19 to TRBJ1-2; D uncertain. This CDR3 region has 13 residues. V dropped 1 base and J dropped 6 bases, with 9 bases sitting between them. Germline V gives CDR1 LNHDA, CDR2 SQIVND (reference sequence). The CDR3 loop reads CASSIGRYNGYTF. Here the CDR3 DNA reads TGTGCCAGTAGTATAGGGAGGTACAATGGCTACACCTTC.

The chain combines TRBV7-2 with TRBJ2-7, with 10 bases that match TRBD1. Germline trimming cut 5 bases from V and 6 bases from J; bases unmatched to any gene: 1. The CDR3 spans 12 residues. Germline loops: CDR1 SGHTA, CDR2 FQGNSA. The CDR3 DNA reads TGTGCCAGCAGCCGGGACAGGGGCGAGCAGTACTTC. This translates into CASSRDRGEQYF.

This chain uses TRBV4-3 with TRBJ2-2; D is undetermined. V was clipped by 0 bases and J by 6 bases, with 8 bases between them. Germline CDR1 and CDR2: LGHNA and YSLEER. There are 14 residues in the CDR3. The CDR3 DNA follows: TGCGCCAGCAGCCAAGAAACGGTGGCCGGGGAGCTGTTTTTT. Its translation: CASSQETVAGELFF.

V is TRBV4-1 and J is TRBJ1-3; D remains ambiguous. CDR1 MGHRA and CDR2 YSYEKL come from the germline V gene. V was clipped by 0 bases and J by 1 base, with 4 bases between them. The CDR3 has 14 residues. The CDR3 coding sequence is TGCGCCAGCAGCCAAGACAGGTCTGGAAACACCATATATTTT. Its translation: CASSQDRSGNTIYF.

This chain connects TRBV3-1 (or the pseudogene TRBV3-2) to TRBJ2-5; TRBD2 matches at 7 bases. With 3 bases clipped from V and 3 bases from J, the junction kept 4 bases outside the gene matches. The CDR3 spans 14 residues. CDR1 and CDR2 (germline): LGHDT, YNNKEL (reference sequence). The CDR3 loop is CASSQGGVKETQYF. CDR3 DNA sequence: TGTGCCAGCAGCCAGGGGGGGGTTAAAGAGACCCAGTACTTC.

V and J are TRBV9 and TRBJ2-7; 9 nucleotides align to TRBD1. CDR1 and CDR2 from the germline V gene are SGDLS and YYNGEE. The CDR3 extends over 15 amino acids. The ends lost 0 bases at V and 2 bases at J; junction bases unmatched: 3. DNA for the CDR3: TGTGCCAGCAGCGTAGCAACAGGGGGCCCCTACGAGCAGTACTTC. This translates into CASSVATGGPYEQYF.

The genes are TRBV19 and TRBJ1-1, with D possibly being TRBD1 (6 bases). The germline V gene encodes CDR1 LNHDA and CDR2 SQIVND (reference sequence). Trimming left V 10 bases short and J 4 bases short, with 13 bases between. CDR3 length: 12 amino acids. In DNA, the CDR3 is TGTGCCATCAGAGCAGGGGTCACTGAAGCTTTCTTT. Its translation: CAIRAGVTEAFF.